The 28 T cell receptor beta chains below come from one sample, sequenced in a study of cytomegalovirus exposure and HLA in healthy donors. The PCR contained 60 Vbeta and 13 Jbeta primers. TCRdb's copy holds only in-frame clones and misses some; the assay was immunoSEQ multiplex PCR. This table holds 140,000 to 150,000 clones, 75% to 85% found once. The sample consisted of PBMCs. The receptors shown here come from a woman between 18 and 30 years old in good health and CMV-seropositive.

V gene TRBV19 combines with J gene TRBJ2-2, with D hard to call. V was trimmed by 5 bases and J by 1 base, leaving 5 bases between them. This CDR3 region has 13 residues. The V gene's germline CDR1 is LNHDA and CDR2 SQIVND (reference sequence). As DNA, the CDR3 is TGTGCCAGTAGTCCGTTGAACACCGGGGAGCTGTTTTTT. This gives the protein CASSPLNTGELFF.

CDR3 in amino acids: CASSISSNSGYEQYF. Written as DNA, the CDR3 is TGTGCCAGTAGTATCAGTTCGAACAGCGGCTACGAGCAGTACTTC. The chain is built from TRBV19 and TRBJ2-7; weak D call: TRBD2 (5 bases). V was shortened by 3 bases and J by 3 bases, with 15 bases between the two germline ends. The CDR3 runs 15 residues. Germline loops: CDR1 LNHDA, CDR2 SQIVND (reference sequence).

J is TRBJ2-7 and V is TRBV6-6, with TRBD1 identical over 10 bases. With 4 bases clipped from V and 3 bases from J, the junction kept 3 bases outside the gene matches. Per the germline V gene, CDR1 is MNHNY and CDR2 is SVGAGI (reference sequence). The CDR3 has 14 residues. The CDR3 sequence: CASSFRDRGYEQYF. CDR3 DNA: TGTGCCAGCAGTTTCCGGGACAGGGGCTACGAGCAGTACTTC.

The gene calls are TRBV6-1 and TRBJ2-6, with a tentative D call TRBD2 (7 bases). Germline V gene data show CDR1 as MNHNS and CDR2 as SASEGT. Trimming left V 1 base short and J 4 bases short, with 14 bases between. The length of the CDR3 is 17 residues. The CDR3 region has the DNA TGTGCCAGCAGTGAAGGACCGCGGGGGCTAGGGGCCAACGTCCTGACTTTC. Its protein is CASSEGPRGLGANVLTF.

The chain couples TRBV4-3 to TRBJ2-7, with a tentative D call TRBD2 (6 bases). The germline V and J ends were trimmed by 0 bases and 7 bases, with 10 bases remaining between them. The CDR3 is 13 amino acids. CDR1 is LGHNA, CDR2 YSLEER, per germline. The CDR3 sequence is CASSQDRGWEQYF. CDR3 DNA sequence: TGCGCCAGCAGCCAAGATCGGGGGTGGGAGCAGTACTTC.

V is TRBV19 and J is TRBJ2-7; D is perhaps TRBD1 (6 bases). CDR3 length: 14 amino acids. Germline V lookup: CDR1 LNHDA, CDR2 SQIVND (reference sequence). Trimming removed 5 bases at V and 2 bases at J, with 13 bases between. The CDR3 region is CASSPDSRTYEQYF. CDR3 in DNA: TGTGCCAGTAGTCCGGACAGTAGGACCTACGAGCAGTACTTC.

This chain links TRBV7-9 with TRBJ2-3, with 8 positions matching TRBD2. Unmatched junction bases numbered 2, after V lost 5 bases and J lost 1 base. Germline CDR1 SEHNR, CDR2 FQNEAQ (reference sequence). The CDR3 spans 14 residues. CDR3 residues: CASSDSGGTDTQYF. The CDR3 DNA reads TGTGCCAGCAGCGATAGCGGGGGCACAGATACGCAGTATTTT.

V gene TRBV29-1 combines with J gene TRBJ1-2; TRBD1 matches 11 bases. With V trimmed by 0 bases and J by 6 bases, 9 bases remained unmatched. This CDR3 comprises 16 residues. Germline V lookup: CDR1 SQVTM, CDR2 ANQGSEA. The CDR3 is CSVEDRGDRGTDGYTF. The CDR3 nucleotides read TGCAGCGTTGAAGATCGAGGGGACAGGGGGACAGATGGCTACACCTTC. Full variable domain (missing parts from reference TRBV29-1 and TRBJ1-2): SAVISQKPSRDICQRGTSLTIQCQVDSQVTMMFWYRQQPGQSLTLIATANQGSEATYESGFVIDKFPISRPNLTFSTLTVSNMSPEDSSIYLCSVEDRGDRGTDGYTFGSGTRLTVV.

V and J are TRBV19 and TRBJ1-6; the match to TRBD1 covers 10 bases. The junction had 2 bases not matched to a gene; V was cut back by 2 bases and J by 4 bases. The germline gives CDR1 LNHDA, CDR2 SQIVND (reference sequence). The CDR3 runs 16 residues. This CDR3 reads CASSIRTGGYNSPLHF. The CDR3 coding sequence is TGTGCCAGTAGTATACGGACAGGGGGATATAATTCACCCCTCCACTTT.

The chain links TRBV28 to TRBJ1-4; perhaps TRBD1 as D (5 bases). V was trimmed by 3 bases and J by 7 bases, leaving 15 bases between them. Germline-derived CDR1 and CDR2 are MDHEN and SYDVKM. The CDR3 is 15 amino acids. The CDR3 reads CASSFGREEGEKLFF. The CDR3 nucleotides are TGTGCCAGCAGTTTTGGCAGGGAGGAGGGTGAAAAACTGTTTTTT. Full variable domain (rest looked up from reference TRBV28 and TRBJ1-4): DVKVTQSSRYLVKRTGEKVFLECVQDMDHENMFWYRQDPGLGLRLIYFSYDVKMKEKGDIPEGYSVSREKKERFSLILESASTNQTSMYLCASSFGREEGEKLFFGSGTQLSVL.

The genes are TRBV6-4 and TRBJ2-2; D unresolved. From germline, CDR1 is MRHNA and CDR2 SNTAGT. This CDR3 contains 14 residues. The V and J ends lost 2 bases and 3 bases respectively, with 7 bases between them. CDR3 loop: CASSDVSDTGELFF. DNA of the CDR3: TGTGCCAGCAGTGACGTATCGGACACCGGGGAGCTGTTTTTT.

The CDR3 DNA is TGCGCCAGCAGCCAAGTAGCGGGAAGCACAGATACGCAGTATTTT. Its protein product is CASSQVAGSTDTQYF. V is TRBV4-1 and J is TRBJ2-3; 8 nucleotides match TRBD2. V trimming: 1 base; J trimming: 0 bases; junction bases outside the gene matches: 0. CDR1 and CDR2 (germline): MGHRA, YSYEKL. The CDR3 has 15 amino acids.

This clone was found a few times. This CDR3 is CASSYPVSGNTEAFF. CDR3 coding DNA: TGTGCCAGCAGTTACCCAGTGTCGGGAAACACTGAAGCTTTCTTT. The V call is TRBV6-5, the J call TRBJ1-1; D is ambiguous. In germline, CDR1 is MNHEY, CDR2 SVGAGI. Trimming stripped 2 bases from V and 2 bases from J, with 12 bases between. CDR3 size: 15 residues.

The chain combines TRBV18 with TRBJ2-7; the match to TRBD2 covers 9 bases. The CDR3 loop spans 18 amino acids. Germline V lookup: CDR1 KGHSH, CDR2 LQKENI. The trim removed 3 bases at V and 2 bases at J, leaving 14 bases unmatched. The CDR3 loop reads CASSPLPRLGGRAYEQYF. CDR3 DNA: TGTGCCAGCTCACCGCTACCCCGACTAGGCGGGAGGGCCTACGAGCAGTACTTC.

The V call is TRBV5-1, the J call TRBJ2-3; 12 nucleotides match TRBD2. This CDR3 has 19 residues. CDR1 is SGHRS and CDR2 is YFSETQ in the germline V gene. The V gene end was trimmed by 3 bases and the J gene end by 0 bases; junction bases not matched to a gene: 11. The CDR3 nucleotides are TGCGCCAGCAGCTCGGGCCTAGCGGGGGGGATAACTAGCACAGATACGCAGTATTTT. It specifies CASSSGLAGGITSTDTQYF.

CDR3 bases: TGTGCCAGTAGTCCGCCGGGGATCGGCTCCTACAATGAGCAGTTCTTC. Its translation is CASSPPGIGSYNEQFF. The chain uses TRBV19 and TRBJ2-1, with D perhaps matching TRBD2 (5 bases). Trimming stripped 5 bases from V and 0 bases from J, with 14 bases between. Germline V gene lookup returns CDR1 LNHDA and CDR2 SQIVND (reference sequence). CDR3 length: 16 amino acids. Full variable domain (missing parts from reference TRBV19 and TRBJ2-1): DGGITQSPKYLFRKEGQNVTLSCEQNLNHDAMYWYRQDPGQGLRLIYYSQIVNDFQKGDIAEGYSVSREKKESFPLTVTSAQKNPTAFYLCASSPPGIGSYNEQFFGPGTRLTVL.

This sequence joins TRBV5-5 and TRBJ1-1; 10 bases fit TRBD1. The junction had 18 bases not matched to a gene; V was cut back by 3 bases and J by 4 bases. Germline V gene data show CDR1 as SGHKS and CDR2 as YYEKEE (reference sequence). CDR3 length: 19 residues. The CDR3 protein is CASSSPKIDRGRFPTEAFF. The CDR3 bases are TGTGCCAGCAGCTCGCCGAAAATCGACAGGGGGCGCTTCCCCACTGAAGCTTTCTTT.

This CDR3 reads CASGLQGVDEAFF. In DNA, the CDR3 is TGTGCCAGCGGACTGCAGGGGGTCGATGAAGCTTTCTTT. The chain recombines TRBV5-4 with TRBJ1-1; TRBD1 matches at 7 bases. The CDR3 has 13 residues. J lost 7 bases, V lost 7 bases, and 10 bases had no gene match. Germline V CDR1 and CDR2: SGHNT, YYREEE (reference sequence).

V is TRBV5-1 and J is TRBJ2-7, with D perhaps TRBD1 (6 bases). CDR3 length: 15 amino acids. Trimming cost V 4 bases and J 1 base, with 15 bases left between them. Germline V gene sequence: CDR1 SGHRS, CDR2 YFSETQ. As DNA, the CDR3 is TGCGCCAGCAGCAGAGGGGACACAAAATCCTACGAGCAGTACTTC. It translates to CASSRGDTKSYEQYF. Looking up the rest from reference TRBV5-1 and TRBJ2-7 gives the full variable domain: KAGVTQTPRYLIKTRGQQVTLSCSPISGHRSVSWYQQTPGQGLQFLFEYFSETQRNKGNFPGRFSGRQFSNSRSEMNVSTLELGDSALYLCASSRGDTKSYEQYFGPGTRLTVT.

V is TRBV28 and J is TRBJ2-7; 9 bases line up with TRBD1. The germline CDR1 and CDR2 sequences are MDHEN and SYDVKM. This CDR3 comprises 16 residues. J lost 3 bases, V lost 1 base, and 7 bases had no gene match. This chain's CDR3 is CASSLSSGQGRYEQYF. The CDR3 region has the DNA TGTGCCAGCAGTTTATCTTCAGGACAGGGGCGCTACGAGCAGTACTTC.

The chain has TRBV6-4 and TRBJ1-1; possibly TRBD1 for D (5 bases). This CDR3 spans 18 amino acids. The germline CDR1 and CDR2 sequences are MRHNA and SNTAGT. V was clipped by 0 bases and J by 0 bases, with 17 bases between them. CDR3 residues: CASSDSMRETELNTEAFF. In DNA form, the CDR3 reads TGTGCCAGCAGTGACTCGATGCGGGAGACAGAATTGAACACTGAAGCTTTCTTT.

V is TRBV5-1 and J is TRBJ2-6; TRBD2 matches at 8 bases. From germline, CDR1 is SGHRS and CDR2 YFSETQ. The CDR3 covers 17 residues. Trimming took 0 bases from V and 0 from J; bases not matched to a gene: 2. CDR3 residues: CASSLVAGPSGANVLTF. DNA of the CDR3: TGCGCCAGCAGCTTGGTAGCGGGGCCCTCTGGGGCCAACGTCCTGACTTTC. The whole variable domain, filled in from reference TRBV5-1 and TRBJ2-6, reads KAGVTQTPRYLIKTRGQQVTLSCSPISGHRSVSWYQQTPGQGLQFLFEYFSETQRNKGNFPGRFSGRQFSNSRSEMNVSTLELGDSALYLCASSLVAGPSGANVLTFGAGSRLTVL.

The chain joins TRBV12-5 to TRBJ1-2, with 8 bases fitting TRBD1. Germline-derived CDR1 and CDR2 are LGHNT and FRNRAP. Trimming removed 0 bases from V and 1 base from J; junction bases left unmatched: 16. The CDR3 loop spans 20 amino acids. The DNA for the CDR3 is TGTGCTAGTGGTTTGGTAAGGAAATCGGGACAGGATCAAGTTAACTATGGCTACACCTTC. Encoded protein: CASGLVRKSGQDQVNYGYTF. The whole variable domain, remainder taken from reference TRBV12-5 and TRBJ1-2, is DARVTQTPRHKVTEMGQEVTMRCQPILGHNTVFWYRQTMMQGLELLAYFRNRAPLDDSGMPKDRFSAEMPDATLATLKIQPSEPRDSAVYFCASGLVRKSGQDQVNYGYTFGSGTRLTVV.

This chain connects TRBV10-1 to TRBJ2-1, with 9 bases fitting TRBD1. The CDR3 length is 16 residues. V gave up 0 bases and J gave up 7 bases; unmatched junction bases: 7. CDR1 is WNHNN and CDR2 is SYGVQD in the germline V gene (reference sequence). DNA of the CDR3: TGCGCCAGCAGTGAGTCCGGGACAGGGTTTTGGAATGAGCAGTTCTTC. Its protein is CASSESGTGFWNEQFF.

The chain has TRBV5-1 and TRBJ1-1, with TRBD1 as a possible D gene (6 bases). Germline CDR1 reads SGHRS; CDR2 reads YFSETQ. There are 14 residues in the CDR3. V was shortened by 6 bases and J by 0 bases, with 12 bases between the two germline ends. The CDR3 region is CASTLGHMNTEAFF. CDR3 coding DNA: TGCGCCAGCACCCTGGGACATATGAACACTGAAGCTTTCTTT.

The rearrangement uses TRBV19 and TRBJ1-4; D gene unclear. The CDR3 length is 12 residues. The V gene's germline CDR1 is LNHDA and CDR2 SQIVND (reference sequence). V was shortened by 5 bases and J by 5 bases, with 6 bases between the two germline ends. The CDR3 DNA follows: TGTGCCAGTAGTCCACAAAATGAAAAACTGTTTTTT. Translating it yields CASSPQNEKLFF.

This clone was seen a few times. This rearrangement joins TRBV4-3 to TRBJ2-7; D is perhaps TRBD2 (5 bases). Trimming took off 3 bases at V and 6 bases at J, with 18 bases between the two ends. The CDR3 consists of 15 residues. Germline CDR1 is LGHNA and CDR2 is YSLEER. CDR3 bases: TGCGCCAGCAGCCAGCGGGTTTTGTCGGATTTCGAGCAGTACTTC. Protein product: CASSQRVLSDFEQYF.

Only a few counts were recorded for this clone. This chain joins TRBV18 and TRBJ1-1; TRBD1 might be the D (5 bases). V was shortened by 4 bases and J by 5 bases, with 14 bases between the two germline ends. Germline V gene data show CDR1 as KGHSH and CDR2 as LQKENI. The CDR3 length is 14 residues. The CDR3 DNA reads as TGTGCCAGCTCACTCGGGACCGGGGGGACTGAAGCTTTCTTT. Its translation: CASSLGTGGTEAFF.